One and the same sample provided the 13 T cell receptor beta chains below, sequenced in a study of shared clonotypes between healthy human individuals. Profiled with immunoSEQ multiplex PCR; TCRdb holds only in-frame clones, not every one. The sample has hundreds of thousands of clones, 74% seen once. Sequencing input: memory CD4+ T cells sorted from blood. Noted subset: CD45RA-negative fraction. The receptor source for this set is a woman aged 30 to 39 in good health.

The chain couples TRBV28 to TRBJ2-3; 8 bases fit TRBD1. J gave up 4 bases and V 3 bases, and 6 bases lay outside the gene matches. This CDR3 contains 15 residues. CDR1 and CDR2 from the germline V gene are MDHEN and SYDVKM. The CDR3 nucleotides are TGTGCCAGCAGTTTTCACGGACAGGGCGCAGATACGCAGTATTTT. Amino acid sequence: CASSFHGQGADTQYF.

In DNA form, the CDR3 reads TGTGCCAGCAGTGCAGGATACGGACAGCCCTCCTACGAGCAGTACTTC. Protein: CASSAGYGQPSYEQYF. The chain uses TRBV27 and TRBJ2-7, with TRBD1 as a possible D gene (6 bases). The CDR3 has 16 residues. Germline CDR1 MNHEY, CDR2 SMNVEV (reference sequence). V was shortened by 5 bases and J by 0 bases, with 17 bases between the two germline ends.

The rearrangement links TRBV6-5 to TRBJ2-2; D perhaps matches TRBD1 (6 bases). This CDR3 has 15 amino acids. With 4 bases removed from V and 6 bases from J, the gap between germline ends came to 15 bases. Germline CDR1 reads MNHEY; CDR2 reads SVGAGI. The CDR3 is CASSSGTSWSGELFF. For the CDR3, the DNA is TGTGCCAGCAGTTCCGGGACATCCTGGTCCGGGGAGCTGTTTTTT.

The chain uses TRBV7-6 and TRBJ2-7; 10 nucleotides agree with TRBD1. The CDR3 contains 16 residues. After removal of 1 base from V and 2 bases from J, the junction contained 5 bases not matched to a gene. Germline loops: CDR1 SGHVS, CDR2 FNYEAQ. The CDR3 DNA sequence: TGTGCCAGCAGCTTAGGGGGCGGACAGGGGGCCTACGAGCAGTACTTC. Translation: CASSLGGGQGAYEQYF.

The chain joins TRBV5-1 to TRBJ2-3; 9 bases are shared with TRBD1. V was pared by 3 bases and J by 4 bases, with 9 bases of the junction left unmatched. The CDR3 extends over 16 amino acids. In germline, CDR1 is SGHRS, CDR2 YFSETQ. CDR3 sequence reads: CASSSVTGGDSDTQYF. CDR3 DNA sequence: TGCGCCAGCAGCTCCGTAACAGGGGGCGATTCAGATACGCAGTATTTT.

This CDR3 is CASSSGGWDTQYF. CDR3 coding DNA: TGTGCCAGCAGCTCAGGGGGCTGGGATACGCAGTATTTT. The rearrangement uses TRBV7-3 and TRBJ2-3, with 8 bases fitting TRBD1. Germline trimming cut 4 bases from V and 6 bases from J; bases unmatched to any gene: 3. The CDR3 sequence is 13 residues long. In germline, CDR1 is SGHTA, CDR2 FQGTGA. The full variable domain, with the rest looked up from reference TRBV7-3 and TRBJ2-3, is GAGVSQTPSNKVTEKGKYVELRCDPISGHTALYWYRQSLGQGPEFLIYFQGTGAADDSGLPNDRFFAVRPEGSVSTLKIQRTERGDSAVYLCASSSGGWDTQYFGPGTRLTVL.

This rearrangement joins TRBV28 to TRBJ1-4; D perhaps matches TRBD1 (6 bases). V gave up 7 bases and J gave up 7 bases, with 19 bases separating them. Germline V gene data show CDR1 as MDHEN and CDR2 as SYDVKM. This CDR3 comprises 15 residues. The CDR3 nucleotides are TGTGCCAGCAACCCCCATCGGGGGCTTGGTGAAAAACTGTTTTTT. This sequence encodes CASNPHRGLGEKLFF.

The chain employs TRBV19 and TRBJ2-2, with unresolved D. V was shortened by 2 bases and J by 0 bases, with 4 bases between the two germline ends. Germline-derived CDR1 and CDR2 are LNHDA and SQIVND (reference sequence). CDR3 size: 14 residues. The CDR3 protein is CASSIIANTGELFF. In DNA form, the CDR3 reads TGTGCCAGTAGTATAATAGCGAACACCGGGGAGCTGTTTTTT.

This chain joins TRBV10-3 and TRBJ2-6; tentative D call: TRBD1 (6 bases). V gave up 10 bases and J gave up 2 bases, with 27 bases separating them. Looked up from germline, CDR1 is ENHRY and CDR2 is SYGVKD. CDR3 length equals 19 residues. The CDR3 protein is CATEPTEGQGSAGANVLTF. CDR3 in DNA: TGTGCCACCGAGCCCACAGAGGGGCAGGGGAGCGCTGGGGCCAACGTCCTGACTTTC.

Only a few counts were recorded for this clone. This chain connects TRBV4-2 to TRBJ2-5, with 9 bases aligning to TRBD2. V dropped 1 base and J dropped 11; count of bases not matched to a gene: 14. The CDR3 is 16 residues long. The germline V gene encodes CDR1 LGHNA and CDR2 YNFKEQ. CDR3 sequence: CASSQVGGGRALEQYF. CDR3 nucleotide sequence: TGTGCCAGCAGCCAAGTAGGAGGCGGGAGGGCTTTAGAGCAGTACTTC.

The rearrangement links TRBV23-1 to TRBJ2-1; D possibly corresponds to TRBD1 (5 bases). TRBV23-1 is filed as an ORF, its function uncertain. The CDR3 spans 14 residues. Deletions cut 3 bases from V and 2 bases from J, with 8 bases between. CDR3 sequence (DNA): TGCGCCAGCAGTCAGGACACGCCCTACAATGAGCAGTTCTTC. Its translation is CASSQDTPYNEQFF.

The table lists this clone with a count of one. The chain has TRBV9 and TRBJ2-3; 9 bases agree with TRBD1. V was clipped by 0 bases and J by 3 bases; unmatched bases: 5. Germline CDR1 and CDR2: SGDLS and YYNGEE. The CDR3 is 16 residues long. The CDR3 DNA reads TGTGCCAGCAGCGTAGCAGGGACAGGGTGGACAGATACGCAGTATTTT. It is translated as CASSVAGTGWTDTQYF.

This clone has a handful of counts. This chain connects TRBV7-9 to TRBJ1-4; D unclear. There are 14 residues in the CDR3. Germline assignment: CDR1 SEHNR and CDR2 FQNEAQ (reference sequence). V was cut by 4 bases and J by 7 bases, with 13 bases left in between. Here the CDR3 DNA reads TGTGCCAGCAGCTCCCACGTCAGTGGTGAAAAACTGTTTTTT. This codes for CASSSHVSGEKLFF.